The source of this T cell receptor (beta chain) is a study of blood T cell repertoires in COVID-19. Authors' methods: Reference gene primer amplification yielded estimated nucleated cell counts. Clones were sequenced by immunoSEQ multiplex PCR, and TCRdb holds only the in-frame ones, with some missing. V, J and clone size derive from that table, while D and trimming were established from the DNA sequence. Seen here are 150,000 to 200,000 clones, approximately 92% observed once, and the top ten hold 0.5% to 0.55%. This clone was counted a single time. Germline trimming cut 5 bases from V and 0 bases from J; bases unmatched to any gene: 7. This CDR3 spans 15 amino acids. Per the germline V gene, CDR1 is SQVTM and CDR2 is ANQGSEA.

This chain links TRBV29-1 with TRBJ2-4; 7 bases fit TRBD2. The specimen sequenced was peripheral blood. This TCR was sampled from a man aged 50 or older with acute or convalescent COVID-19. The chain's CDR3 is CSVRTAGIAKNIQYF. The DNA of the CDR3 is TGCAGCGTTCGAACAGCGGGAATAGCCAAAAACATTCAGTACTTC.